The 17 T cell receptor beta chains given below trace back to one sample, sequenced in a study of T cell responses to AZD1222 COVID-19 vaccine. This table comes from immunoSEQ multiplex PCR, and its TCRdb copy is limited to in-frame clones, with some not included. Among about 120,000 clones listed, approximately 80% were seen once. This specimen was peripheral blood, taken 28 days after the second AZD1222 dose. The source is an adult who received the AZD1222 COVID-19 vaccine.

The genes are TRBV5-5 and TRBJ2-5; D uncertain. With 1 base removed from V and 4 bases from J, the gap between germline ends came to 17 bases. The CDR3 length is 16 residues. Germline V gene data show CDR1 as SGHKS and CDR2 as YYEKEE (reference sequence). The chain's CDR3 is CASSLHRIGVAETQYF. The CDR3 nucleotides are TGTGCCAGCAGCTTGCATAGGATCGGCGTGGCAGAGACCCAGTACTTC.

The CDR3 DNA reads TGTGCCAGCAGCTCCGGTGCAGGGGGCACAGATACGCAGTATTTT. This codes for CASSSGAGGTDTQYF. The chain recombines TRBV13 with TRBJ2-3; tentatively, D is TRBD1 (6 bases). CDR1 and CDR2 from the germline V gene are PRHDT and FYEKMQ (reference sequence). This CDR3 comprises 15 residues. Trimming pared 4 bases from V and 1 base from J, leaving 12 bases between.

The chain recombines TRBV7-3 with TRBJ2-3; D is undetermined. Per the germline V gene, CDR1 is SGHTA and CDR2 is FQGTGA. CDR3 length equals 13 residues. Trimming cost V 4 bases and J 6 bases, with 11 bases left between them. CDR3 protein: CASSSEPSDTQYF. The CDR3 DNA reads TGTGCCAGCAGCTCCGAACCCTCGGATACGCAGTATTTT.

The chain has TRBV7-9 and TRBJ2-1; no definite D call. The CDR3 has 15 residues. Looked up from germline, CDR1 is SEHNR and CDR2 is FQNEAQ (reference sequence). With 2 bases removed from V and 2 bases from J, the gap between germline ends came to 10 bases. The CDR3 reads CASSLLTVTYNEQFF. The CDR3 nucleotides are TGTGCCAGCAGCTTACTTACCGTGACCTACAATGAGCAGTTCTTC.

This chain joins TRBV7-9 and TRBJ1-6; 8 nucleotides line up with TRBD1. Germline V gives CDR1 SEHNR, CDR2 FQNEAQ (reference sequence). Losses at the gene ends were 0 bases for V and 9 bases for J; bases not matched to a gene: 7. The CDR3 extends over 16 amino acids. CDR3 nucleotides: TGTGCCAGCAGCTTAGCGGGAGGACAGGGAGGTTCACCCCTCCACTTT. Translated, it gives CASSLAGGQGGSPLHF. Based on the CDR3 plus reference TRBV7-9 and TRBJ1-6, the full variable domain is DTGVSQNPRHKITKRGQNVTFRCDPISEHNRLYWYRQTLGQGPEFLTYFQNEAQLEKSRLLSDRFSAERPKGSFSTLEIQRTEQGDSAMYLCASSLAGGQGGSPLHFGNGTRLTVT.

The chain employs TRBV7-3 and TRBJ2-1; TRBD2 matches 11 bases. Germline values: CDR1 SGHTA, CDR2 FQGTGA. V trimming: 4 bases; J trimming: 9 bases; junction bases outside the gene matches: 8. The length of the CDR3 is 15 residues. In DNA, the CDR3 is TGTGCCAGCAGCTCCCTTAGCGGGGGGGCGAGTGAGCAGTTCTTC. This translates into CASSSLSGGASEQFF.

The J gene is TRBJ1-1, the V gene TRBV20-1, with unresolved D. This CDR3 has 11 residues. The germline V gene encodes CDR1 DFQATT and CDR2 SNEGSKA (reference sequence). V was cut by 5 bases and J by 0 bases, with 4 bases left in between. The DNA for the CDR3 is TGCAGTGCTTCAATGAACACTGAAGCTTTCTTT. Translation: CSASMNTEAFF.

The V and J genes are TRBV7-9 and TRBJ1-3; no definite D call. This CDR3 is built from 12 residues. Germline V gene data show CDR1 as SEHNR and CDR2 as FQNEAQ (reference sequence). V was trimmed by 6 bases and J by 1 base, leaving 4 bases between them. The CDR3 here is CASRKSGNTIYF. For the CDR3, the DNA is TGTGCCAGCAGGAAATCTGGAAACACCATATATTTT.

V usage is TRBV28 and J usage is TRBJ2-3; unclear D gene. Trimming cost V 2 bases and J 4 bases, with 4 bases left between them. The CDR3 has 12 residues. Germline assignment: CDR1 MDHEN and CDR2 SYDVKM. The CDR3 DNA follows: TGTGCCAGCAGTTTAGAGTCAGATACGCAGTATTTT. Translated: CASSLESDTQYF.

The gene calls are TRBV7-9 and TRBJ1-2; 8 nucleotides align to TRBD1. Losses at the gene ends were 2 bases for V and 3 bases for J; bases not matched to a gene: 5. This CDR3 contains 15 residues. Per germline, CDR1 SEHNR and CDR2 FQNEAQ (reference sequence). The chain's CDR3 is CASSLLDRGDYGYTF. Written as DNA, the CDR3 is TGTGCCAGCAGCTTACTTGACAGGGGTGACTATGGCTACACCTTC.

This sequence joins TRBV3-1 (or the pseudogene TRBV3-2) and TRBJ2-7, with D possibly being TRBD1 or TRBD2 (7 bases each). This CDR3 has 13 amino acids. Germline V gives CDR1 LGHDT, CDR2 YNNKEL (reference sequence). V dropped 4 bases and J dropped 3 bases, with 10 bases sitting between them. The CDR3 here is CASSPRGGYEQYF. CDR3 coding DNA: TGTGCCAGCAGCCCCAGGGGGGGCTACGAGCAGTACTTC.

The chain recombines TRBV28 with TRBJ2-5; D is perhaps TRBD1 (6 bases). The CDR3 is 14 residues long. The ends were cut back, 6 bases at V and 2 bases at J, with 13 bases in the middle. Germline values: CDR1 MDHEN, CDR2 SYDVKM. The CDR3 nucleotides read TGTGCCAGCAGCCGACAGGACCCTCAAGAGACCCAGTACTTC. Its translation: CASSRQDPQETQYF.

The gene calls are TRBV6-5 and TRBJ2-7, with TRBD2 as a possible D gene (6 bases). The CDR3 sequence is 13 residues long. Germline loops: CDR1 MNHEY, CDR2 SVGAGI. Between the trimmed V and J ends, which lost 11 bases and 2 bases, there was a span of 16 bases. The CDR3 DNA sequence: TGTGCCGTAGCGGCGCGCGTAACCTACGAGCAGTACTTC. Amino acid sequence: CAVAARVTYEQYF.

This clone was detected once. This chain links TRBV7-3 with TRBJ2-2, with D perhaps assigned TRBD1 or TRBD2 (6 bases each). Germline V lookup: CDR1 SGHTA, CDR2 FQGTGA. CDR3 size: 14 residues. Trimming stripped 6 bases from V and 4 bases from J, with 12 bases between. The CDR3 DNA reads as TGTGCCAGCAGAAGGGGGGAATCCACCGGGGAGCTGTTTTTT. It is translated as CASRRGESTGELFF.

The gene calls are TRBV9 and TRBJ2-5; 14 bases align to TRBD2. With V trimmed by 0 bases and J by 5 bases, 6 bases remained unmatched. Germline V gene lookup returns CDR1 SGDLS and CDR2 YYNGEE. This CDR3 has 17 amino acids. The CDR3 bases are TGTGCCAGCAGCGTAGGGACTAGCGGGGGGCCTGGGGAGACCCAGTACTTC. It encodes CASSVGTSGGPGETQYF.

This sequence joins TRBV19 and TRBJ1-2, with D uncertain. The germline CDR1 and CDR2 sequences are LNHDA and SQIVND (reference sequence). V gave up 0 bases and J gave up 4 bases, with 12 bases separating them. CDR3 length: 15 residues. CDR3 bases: TGTGCCAGTAGTATAGACTCCGGGCTACGCTATGGCTACACCTTC. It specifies CASSIDSGLRYGYTF.

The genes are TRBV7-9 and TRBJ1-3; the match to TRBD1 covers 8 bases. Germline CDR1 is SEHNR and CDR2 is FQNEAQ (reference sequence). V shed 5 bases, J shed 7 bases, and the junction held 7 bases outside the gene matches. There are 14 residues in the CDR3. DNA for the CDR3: TGTGCCAGCAGCCAACCAGGGGGCGATAACACCATATATTTT. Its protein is CASSQPGGDNTIYF.